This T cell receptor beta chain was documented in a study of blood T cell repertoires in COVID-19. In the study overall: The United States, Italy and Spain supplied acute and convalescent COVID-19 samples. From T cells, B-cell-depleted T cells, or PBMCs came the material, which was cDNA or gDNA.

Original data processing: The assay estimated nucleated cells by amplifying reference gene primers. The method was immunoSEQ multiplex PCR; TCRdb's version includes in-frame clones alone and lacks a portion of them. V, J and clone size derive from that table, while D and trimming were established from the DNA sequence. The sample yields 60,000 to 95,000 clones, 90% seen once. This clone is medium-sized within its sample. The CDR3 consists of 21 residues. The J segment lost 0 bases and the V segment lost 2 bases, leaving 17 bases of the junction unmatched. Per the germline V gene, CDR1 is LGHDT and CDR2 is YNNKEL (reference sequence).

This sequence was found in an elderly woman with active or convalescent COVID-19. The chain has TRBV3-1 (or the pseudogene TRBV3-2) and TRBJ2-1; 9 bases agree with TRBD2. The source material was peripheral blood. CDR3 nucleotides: TGTGCCAGCAGCCAATATTCTGAGCGGGGGGTTGAAAGACGCTCCTACAATGAGCAGTTCTTC. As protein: CASSQYSERGVERRSYNEQFF.